The TCR beta chain under discussion was sequenced for a study of CD8+ T cells in alopecia areata. Study context: At a dose of 5 to 10 mg twice daily, oral tofacitinib was given to treated patients. Overall study results and limits: Throughout tofacitinib, many expanded lesional clones continued to persist in scalp and blood. Patients showed less clear TCR sequence sharing than mice, possibly partly because of HLA diversity.

RNA, once extracted, was reverse transcribed into cDNA for use as the sequencing template. Some clones are missing from TCRdb's copy, which holds only in-frame ones; the method was immunoSEQ multiplex PCR. Of 110,000 or so clones in the sample, 50% to 75% were seen once. Treatment described: oral pan-JAK inhibitor, 5-10 mg twice daily. Punch biopsies of lesional scalp, plus peripheral blood, were taken from alopecia areata patients. Turning to this clone: Its antigen remains unidentified.

The ends were cut back, 4 bases at V and 5 bases at J, with 16 bases in the middle. Germline-derived CDR1 and CDR2 are SGDLS and YYNGEE. The CDR3 length is 15 residues. The sequencing here drew on CD8+ T cells sorted from blood, taken at week 4, from a patient treated with tofacitinib. The rearrangement links TRBV9 to TRBJ2-1; TRBD1 or TRBD2 may be the D gene (5 bases each). This sequence was found in a human donor with alopecia areata. CDR3 bases: TGTGCCAGCAGCCCTCGAAGGGACCCTGACAATGAGCAGTTCTTC. This encodes CASSPRRDPDNEQFF.